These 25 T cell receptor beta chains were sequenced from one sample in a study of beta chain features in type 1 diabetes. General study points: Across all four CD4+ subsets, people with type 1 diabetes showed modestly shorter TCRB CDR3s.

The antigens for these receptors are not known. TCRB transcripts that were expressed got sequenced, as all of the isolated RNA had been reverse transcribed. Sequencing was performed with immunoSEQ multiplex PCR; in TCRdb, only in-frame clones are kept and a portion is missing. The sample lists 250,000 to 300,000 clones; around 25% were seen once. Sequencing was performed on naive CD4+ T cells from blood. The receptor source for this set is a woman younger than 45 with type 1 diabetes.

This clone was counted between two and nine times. The CDR3 nucleotides read TGTGCCAGTAGTATTCTGCAAGTGGGGCATCTCGATCAGCCCCAGCATTTT. Residues: CASSILQVGHLDQPQHF. The chain links TRBV19 to TRBJ1-5, with D perhaps TRBD1 (5 bases). This CDR3 has 17 residues. V was pared by 3 bases and J by 5 bases, with 20 bases between. CDR1 and CDR2 (germline): LNHDA, SQIVND (reference sequence).

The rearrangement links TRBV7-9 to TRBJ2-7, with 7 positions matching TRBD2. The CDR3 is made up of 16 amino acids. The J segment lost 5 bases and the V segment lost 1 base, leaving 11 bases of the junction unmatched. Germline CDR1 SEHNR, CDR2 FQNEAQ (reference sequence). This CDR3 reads CASSLGEGTTPHEQYF. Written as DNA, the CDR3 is TGTGCCAGCAGCTTAGGCGAAGGGACTACCCCCCACGAGCAGTACTTC.

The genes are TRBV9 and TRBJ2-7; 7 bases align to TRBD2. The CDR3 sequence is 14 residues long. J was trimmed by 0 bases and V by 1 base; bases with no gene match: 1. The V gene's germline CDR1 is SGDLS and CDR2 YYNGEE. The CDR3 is CASSVTSASYEQYF. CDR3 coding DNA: TGTGCCAGCAGCGTAACTAGCGCCTCCTACGAGCAGTACTTC.

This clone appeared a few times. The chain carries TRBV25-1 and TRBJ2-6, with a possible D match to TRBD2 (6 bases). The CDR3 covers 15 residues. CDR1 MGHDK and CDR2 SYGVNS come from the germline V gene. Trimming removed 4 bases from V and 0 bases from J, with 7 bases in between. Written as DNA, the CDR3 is TGTGCCAGCAGTGTCGGGGGCTCTGGGGCCAACGTCCTGACTTTC. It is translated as CASSVGGSGANVLTF.

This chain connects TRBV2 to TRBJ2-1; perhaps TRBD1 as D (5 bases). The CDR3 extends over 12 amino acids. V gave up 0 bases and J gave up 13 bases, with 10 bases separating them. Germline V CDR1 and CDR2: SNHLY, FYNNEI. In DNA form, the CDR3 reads TGTGCCAGCAGTGAAGCGTTACAGGTTCAGTTCTTC. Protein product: CASSEALQVQFF. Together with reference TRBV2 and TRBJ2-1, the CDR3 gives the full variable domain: EPEVTQTPSHQVTQMGQEVILRCVPISNHLYFYWYRQILGQKVEFLVSFYNNEISEKSEIFDDQFSVERPDGSNFTLKIRSTKLEDSAMYFCASSEALQVQFFGPGTRLTVL.

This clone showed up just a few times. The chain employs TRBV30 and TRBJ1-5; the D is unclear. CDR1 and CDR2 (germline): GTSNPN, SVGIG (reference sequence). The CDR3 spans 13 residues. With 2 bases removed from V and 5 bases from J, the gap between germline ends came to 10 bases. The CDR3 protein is CAWSIPLHQPQHF. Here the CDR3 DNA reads TGTGCCTGGAGTATCCCCCTACATCAGCCCCAGCATTTT.

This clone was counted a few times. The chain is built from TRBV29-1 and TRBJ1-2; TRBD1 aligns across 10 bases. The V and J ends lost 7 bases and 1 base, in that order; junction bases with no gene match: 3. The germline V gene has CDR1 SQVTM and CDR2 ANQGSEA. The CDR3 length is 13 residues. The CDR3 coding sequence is TGCAGCGGCGGGACAGGGGATAACTATGGCTACACCTTC. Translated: CSGGTGDNYGYTF.

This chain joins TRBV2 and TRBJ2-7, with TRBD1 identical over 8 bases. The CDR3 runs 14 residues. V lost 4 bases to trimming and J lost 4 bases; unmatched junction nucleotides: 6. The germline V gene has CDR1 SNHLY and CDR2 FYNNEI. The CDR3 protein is CASSGAGGPYEQYF. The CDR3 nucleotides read TGTGCCAGCAGTGGCGCAGGGGGCCCATACGAGCAGTACTTC. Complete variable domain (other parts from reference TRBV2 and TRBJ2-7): EPEVTQTPSHQVTQMGQEVILRCVPISNHLYFYWYRQILGQKVEFLVSFYNNEISEKSEIFDDQFSVERPDGSNFTLKIRSTKLEDSAMYFCASSGAGGPYEQYFGPGTRLTVT.

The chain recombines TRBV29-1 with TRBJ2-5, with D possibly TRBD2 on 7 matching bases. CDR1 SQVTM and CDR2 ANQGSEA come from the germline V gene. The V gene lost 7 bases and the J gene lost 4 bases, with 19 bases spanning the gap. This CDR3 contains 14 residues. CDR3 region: CSALQGTGGETQYF. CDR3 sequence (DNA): TGCAGCGCCTTACAGGGAACGGGGGGAGAGACCCAGTACTTC.

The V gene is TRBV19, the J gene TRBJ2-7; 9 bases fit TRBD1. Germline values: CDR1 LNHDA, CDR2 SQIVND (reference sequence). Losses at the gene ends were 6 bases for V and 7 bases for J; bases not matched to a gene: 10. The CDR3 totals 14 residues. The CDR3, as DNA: TGTGCCAGTAGACCGACAGGGGGATCTGGAGAGCAGTACTTC. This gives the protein CASRPTGGSGEQYF.

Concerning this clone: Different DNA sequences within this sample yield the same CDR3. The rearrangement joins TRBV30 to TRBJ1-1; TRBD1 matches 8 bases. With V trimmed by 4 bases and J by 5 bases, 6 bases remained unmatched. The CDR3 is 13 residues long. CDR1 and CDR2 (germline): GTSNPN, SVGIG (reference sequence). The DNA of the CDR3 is TGTGCCTGGACTGACAGGGGATGGACTGAAGCTTTCTTT. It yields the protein CAWTDRGWTEAFF.

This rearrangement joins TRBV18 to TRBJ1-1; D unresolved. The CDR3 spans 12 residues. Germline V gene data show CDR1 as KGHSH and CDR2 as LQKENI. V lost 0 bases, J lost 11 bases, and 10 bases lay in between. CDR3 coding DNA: TGTGCCAGCTCACCACCTGCTCAACGGGCTTTCTTT. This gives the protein CASSPPAQRAFF.

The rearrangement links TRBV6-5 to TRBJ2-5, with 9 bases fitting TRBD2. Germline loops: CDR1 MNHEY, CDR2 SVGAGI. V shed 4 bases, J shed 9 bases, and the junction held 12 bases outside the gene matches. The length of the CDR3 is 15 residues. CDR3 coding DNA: TGTGCCAGCAGTTCGGGACTAGCTCTGGGTTGGGCCCAGTACTTC. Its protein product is CASSSGLALGWAQYF.

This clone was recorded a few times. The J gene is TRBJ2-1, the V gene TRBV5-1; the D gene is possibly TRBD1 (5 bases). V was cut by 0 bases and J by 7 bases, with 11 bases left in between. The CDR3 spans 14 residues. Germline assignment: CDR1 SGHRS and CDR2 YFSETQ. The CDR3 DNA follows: TGCGCCAGCAGCTTGGGGGCAGGGAATAATGAGCAGTTCTTC. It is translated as CASSLGAGNNEQFF.

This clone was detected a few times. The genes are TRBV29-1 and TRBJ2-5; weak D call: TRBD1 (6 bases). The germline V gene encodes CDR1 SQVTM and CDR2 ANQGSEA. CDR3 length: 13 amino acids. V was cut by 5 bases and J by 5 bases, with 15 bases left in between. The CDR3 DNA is TGCAGCGTTTCACAGGGCTCGGGGGAGACCCAGTACTTC. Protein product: CSVSQGSGETQYF.

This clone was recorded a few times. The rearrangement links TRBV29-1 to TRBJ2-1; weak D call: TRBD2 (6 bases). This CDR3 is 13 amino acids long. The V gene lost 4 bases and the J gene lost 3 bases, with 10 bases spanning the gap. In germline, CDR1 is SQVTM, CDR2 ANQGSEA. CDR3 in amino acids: CSVGLGFYNEQFF. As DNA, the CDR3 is TGCAGCGTTGGACTAGGCTTCTACAATGAGCAGTTCTTC.

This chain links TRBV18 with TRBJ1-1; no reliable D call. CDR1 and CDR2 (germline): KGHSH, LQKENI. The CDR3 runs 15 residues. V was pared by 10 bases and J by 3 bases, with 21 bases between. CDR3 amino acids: CATKPLGEGHTEAFF. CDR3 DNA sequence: TGTGCCACTAAACCACTCGGGGAGGGCCACACTGAAGCTTTCTTT.

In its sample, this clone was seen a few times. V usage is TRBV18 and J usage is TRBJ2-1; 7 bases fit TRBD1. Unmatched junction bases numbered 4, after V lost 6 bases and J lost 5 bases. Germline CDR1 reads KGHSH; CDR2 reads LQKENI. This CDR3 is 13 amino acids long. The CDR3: CASSSGTDNEQFF. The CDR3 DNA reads TGTGCCAGCTCGTCCGGGACAGACAATGAGCAGTTCTTC.

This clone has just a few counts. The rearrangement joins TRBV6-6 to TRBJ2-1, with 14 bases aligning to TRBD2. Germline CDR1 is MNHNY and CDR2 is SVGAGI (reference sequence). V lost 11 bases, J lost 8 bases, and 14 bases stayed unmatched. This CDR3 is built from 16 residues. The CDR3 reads CAVPDGTSGSTHEQFF. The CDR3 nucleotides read TGTGCCGTCCCGGATGGGACTAGCGGGAGTACCCATGAGCAGTTCTTC.

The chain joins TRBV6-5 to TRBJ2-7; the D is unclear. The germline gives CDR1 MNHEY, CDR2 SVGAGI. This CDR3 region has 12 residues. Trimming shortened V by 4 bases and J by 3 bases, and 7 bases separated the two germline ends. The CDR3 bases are TGTGCCAGCAGTTCCTACGACTACGAGCAGTACTTC. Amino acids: CASSSYDYEQYF.

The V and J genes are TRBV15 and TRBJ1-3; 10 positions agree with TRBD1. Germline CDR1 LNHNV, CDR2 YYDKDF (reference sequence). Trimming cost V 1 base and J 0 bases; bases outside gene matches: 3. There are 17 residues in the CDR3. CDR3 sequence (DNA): TGTGCCACCAGCAGAGGACAGGGGGCTTTCTCTGGAAACACCATATATTTT. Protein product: CATSRGQGAFSGNTIYF.

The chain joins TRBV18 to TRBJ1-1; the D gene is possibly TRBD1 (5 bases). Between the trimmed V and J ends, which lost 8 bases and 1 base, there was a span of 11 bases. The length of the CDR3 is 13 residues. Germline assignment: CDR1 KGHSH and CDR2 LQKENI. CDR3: CASHTGGNTEAFF. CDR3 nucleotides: TGTGCCAGCCACACCGGGGGGAACACTGAAGCTTTCTTT. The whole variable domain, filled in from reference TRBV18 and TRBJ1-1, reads NAGVMQNPRHLVRRRGQEARLRCSPMKGHSHVYWYRQLPEEGLKFMVYLQKENIIDESGMPKERFSAEFPKEGPSILRIQQVVRGDSAAYFCASHTGGNTEAFFGQGTRLTVV.

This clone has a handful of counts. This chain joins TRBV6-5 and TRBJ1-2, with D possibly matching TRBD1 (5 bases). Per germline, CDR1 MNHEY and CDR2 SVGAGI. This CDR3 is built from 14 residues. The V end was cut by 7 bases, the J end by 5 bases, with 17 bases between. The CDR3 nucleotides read TGTGCCAGCAAAGGGCCAGGGAGGTCTTATGGCTACACCTTC. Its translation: CASKGPGRSYGYTF.

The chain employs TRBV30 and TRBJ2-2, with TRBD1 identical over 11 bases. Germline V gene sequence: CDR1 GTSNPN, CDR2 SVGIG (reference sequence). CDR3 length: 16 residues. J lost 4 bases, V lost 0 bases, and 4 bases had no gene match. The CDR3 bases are TGTGCCTGGAGTGTAATTGGGACAGGGGGCACCGGGGAGCTGTTTTTT. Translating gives CAWSVIGTGGTGELFF.

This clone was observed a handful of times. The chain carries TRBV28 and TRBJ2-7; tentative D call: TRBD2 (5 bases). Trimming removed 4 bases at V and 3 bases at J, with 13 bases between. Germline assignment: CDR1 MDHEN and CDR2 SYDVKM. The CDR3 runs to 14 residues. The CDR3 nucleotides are TGTGCCAGCAGTTCCTCTGAGCGGAACTACGAGCAGTACTTC. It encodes CASSSSERNYEQYF.